Following are 8 T cell receptor beta chains from one sample sequenced in a study of T cell responses to AZD1222 COVID-19 vaccine. Clones were read by immunoSEQ multiplex PCR, and TCRdb kept only the in-frame ones, dropping some. The sample lists 100,000 to 150,000 clones; more than 75% were seen once. The specimen comprised peripheral blood, sampled on day 0 of AZD1222 vaccination. The receptors derive from an adult in good health.

V usage is TRBV6-5 and J usage is TRBJ1-1, with D hard to call. Germline V gene sequence: CDR1 MNHEY, CDR2 SVGAGI. The CDR3 has 15 residues. The V gene lost 3 bases and the J gene lost 4 bases, with 15 bases spanning the gap. CDR3 loop: CASSYREGVGTEAFF. CDR3 in DNA: TGTGCCAGCAGTTATCGCGAAGGCGTGGGCACTGAAGCTTTCTTT.

This clone showed up just once. This chain's CDR3 is CASSLTGWLGETQYF. The CDR3 region has the DNA TGTGCCAGCAGTTTAACGGGTTGGCTTGGGGAGACCCAGTACTTC. The chain employs TRBV27 and TRBJ2-5; D gene uncertain. The V end was cut by 2 bases, the J end by 5 bases, with 15 bases between. This CDR3 spans 15 amino acids. CDR1 MNHEY and CDR2 SMNVEV come from the germline V gene (reference sequence).

The V gene is TRBV14, the J gene TRBJ1-6; D unclear. The CDR3 is 13 residues long. Trimming shortened V by 5 bases and J by 9 bases, and 11 bases separated the two germline ends. The V gene's germline CDR1 is SGHDN and CDR2 FVKESK. CDR3 sequence: CASSRVEGSPLHF. The CDR3 nucleotides read TGTGCCAGCAGCAGGGTAGAGGGTTCACCCCTCCACTTT.

The chain couples TRBV11-2 to TRBJ2-2; D unresolved. V shed 7 bases and J shed 4 bases, with 13 bases lying between them. Per the germline V gene, CDR1 is SGHAT and CDR2 is FQNNGV. This CDR3 has 14 amino acids. The CDR3 DNA sequence: TGTGCCAGCACCATTCGATTAGCCACCGGGGAGCTGTTTTTT. It codes for CASTIRLATGELFF.

A few counts support this clone. The chain recombines TRBV18 with TRBJ1-1, with 9 bases matching TRBD1. The ends lost 1 base at V and 6 bases at J; junction bases unmatched: 9. CDR1 is KGHSH and CDR2 is LQKENI in the germline V gene. The CDR3 extends over 16 amino acids. The CDR3 loop reads CASSPLHGGQGPEAFF. The CDR3 DNA is TGTGCCAGCTCACCACTACATGGGGGACAGGGACCTGAAGCTTTCTTT.

The chain recombines TRBV12-3 or TRBV12-4 with TRBJ2-5; no reliable D call. This CDR3 is built from 12 residues. Trimming pared 6 bases from V and 5 bases from J, leaving 10 bases between. The CDR3, as DNA: TGTGCCAGCAGCCCCTTACCGGAGACCCAGTACTTC. This encodes CASSPLPETQYF.

There are a few counts of this clone. The V and J genes are TRBV5-1 and TRBJ1-6, with 9 bases aligning to TRBD1. The V and J ends lost 4 bases and 7 bases, in that order; junction bases with no gene match: 6. Germline V lookup: CDR1 SGHRS, CDR2 YFSETQ. The CDR3 runs 15 residues. CDR3 in amino acids: CASSPRDRGNSPLHF. CDR3 DNA: TGCGCCAGCAGCCCACGCGACAGGGGGAATTCACCCCTCCACTTT.

The gene calls are TRBV5-4 and TRBJ2-7, with 7 nucleotides matching TRBD2. Germline V gene sequence: CDR1 SGHNT, CDR2 YYREEE (reference sequence). CDR3 length: 14 residues. The junction had 5 bases not matched to a gene; V was cut back by 3 bases and J by 2 bases. CDR3 region: CASSWEGGAYEQYF. CDR3 DNA sequence: TGTGCCAGCAGCTGGGAGGGAGGGGCCTACGAGCAGTACTTC.